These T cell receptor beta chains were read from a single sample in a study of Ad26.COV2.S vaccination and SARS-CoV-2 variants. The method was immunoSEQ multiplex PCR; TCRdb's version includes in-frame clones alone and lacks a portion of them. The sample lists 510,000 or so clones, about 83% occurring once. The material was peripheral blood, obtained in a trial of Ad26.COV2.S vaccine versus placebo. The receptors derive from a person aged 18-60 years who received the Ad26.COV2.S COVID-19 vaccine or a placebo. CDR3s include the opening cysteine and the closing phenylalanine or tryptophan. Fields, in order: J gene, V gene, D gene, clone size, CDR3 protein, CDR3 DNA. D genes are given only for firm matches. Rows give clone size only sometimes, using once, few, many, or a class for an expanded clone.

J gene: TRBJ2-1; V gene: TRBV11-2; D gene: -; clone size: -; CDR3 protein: CASSLDRWREQFF; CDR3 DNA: TGTGCCAGCAGCTTAGATCGGTGGCGGGAGCAGTTCTTC
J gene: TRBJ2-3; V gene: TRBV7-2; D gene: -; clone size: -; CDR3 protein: CASSLVFSTDTQYF; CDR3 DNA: TGTGCCAGCAGCTTAGTATTTAGCACAGATACGCAGTATTTT
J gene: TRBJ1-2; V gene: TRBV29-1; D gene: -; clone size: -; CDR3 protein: CSVVLGGDGYTF; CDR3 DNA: TGCAGCGTTGTTCTTGGGGGAGACGGCTACACCTTC
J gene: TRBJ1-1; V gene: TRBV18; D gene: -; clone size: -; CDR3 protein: CASSTMSEAFF; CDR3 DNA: TGTGCCAGCTCAACCATGTCTGAAGCTTTCTTT
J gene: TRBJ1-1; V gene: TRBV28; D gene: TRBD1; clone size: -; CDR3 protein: CASRDRGELNTEAFF; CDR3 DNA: TGTGCCAGCAGGGACAGGGGGGAGCTGAACACTGAAGCTTTCTTT
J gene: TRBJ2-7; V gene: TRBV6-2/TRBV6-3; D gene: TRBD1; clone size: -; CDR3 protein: CASSYSAVYRGKGEQYF; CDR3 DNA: TGTGCCAGCAGTTACTCGGCAGTGTACAGGGGAAAAGGGGAGCAGTACTTC
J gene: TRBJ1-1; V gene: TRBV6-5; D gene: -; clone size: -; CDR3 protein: CASSYTGNTEAFF; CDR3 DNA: TGTGCCAGCAGTTACACAGGGAACACTGAAGCTTTCTTT
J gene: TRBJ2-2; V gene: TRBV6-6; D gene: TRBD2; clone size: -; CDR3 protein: CATGLAGGGTGELFF; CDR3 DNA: TGTGCCACGGGACTAGCGGGAGGGGGCACCGGGGAGCTGTTTTTT
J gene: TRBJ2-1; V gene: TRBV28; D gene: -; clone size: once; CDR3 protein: CASSPRDAAYNEQFF; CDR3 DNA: TGTGCCAGCAGTCCCCGGGACGCTGCCTACAATGAGCAGTTCTTC
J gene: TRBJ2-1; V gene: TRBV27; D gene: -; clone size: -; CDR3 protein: CASSLSKGGNEQFF; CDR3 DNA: TGTGCCAGCAGTTTATCGAAGGGGGGGAATGAGCAGTTCTTC
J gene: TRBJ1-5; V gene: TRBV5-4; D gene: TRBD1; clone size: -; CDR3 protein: CASSQNRGGPQHF; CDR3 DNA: TGTGCCAGCAGCCAAAACAGGGGAGGACCCCAGCATTTT
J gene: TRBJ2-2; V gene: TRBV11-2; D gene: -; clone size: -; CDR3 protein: CASSLATPGTGELFF; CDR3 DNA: TGTGCCAGCAGCTTAGCCACCCCAGGGACCGGGGAGCTGTTTTTT
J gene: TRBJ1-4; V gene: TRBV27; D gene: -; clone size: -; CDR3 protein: CASSDRFGFEKLFF; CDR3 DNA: TGTGCCAGCAGCGACAGGTTCGGGTTTGAAAAACTGTTTTTT
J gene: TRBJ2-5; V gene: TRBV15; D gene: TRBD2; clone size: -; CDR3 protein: CATSRDPGGLETQYF; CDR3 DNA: TGTGCCACCAGCAGAGATCCGGGGGGGCTGGAGACCCAGTACTTC
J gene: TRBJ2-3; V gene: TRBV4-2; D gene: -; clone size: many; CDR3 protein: CASSEGILSGADTQYF; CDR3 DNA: TGTGCCAGCAGCGAAGGCATACTTTCGGGTGCAGATACGCAGTATTTT
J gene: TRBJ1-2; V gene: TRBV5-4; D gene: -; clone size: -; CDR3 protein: CASSFDRQNYGYTF; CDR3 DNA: TGTGCCAGCAGCTTTGACAGGCAGAACTATGGCTACACCTTC
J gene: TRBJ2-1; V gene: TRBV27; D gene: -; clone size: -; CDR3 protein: CATRMDGLYNEQFF; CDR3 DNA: TGTGCCACCCGGATGGACGGCCTCTACAATGAGCAGTTCTTC
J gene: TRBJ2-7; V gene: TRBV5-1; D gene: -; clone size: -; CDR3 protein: CASSLGGPAYEQYF; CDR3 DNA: TGCGCCAGCAGCTTGGGAGGGCCGGCCTACGAGCAGTACTTC
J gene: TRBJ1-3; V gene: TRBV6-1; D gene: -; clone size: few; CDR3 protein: CASSEILERNTIYF; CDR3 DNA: TGTGCCAGCAGTGAAATCTTAGAGCGAAACACCATATATTTT
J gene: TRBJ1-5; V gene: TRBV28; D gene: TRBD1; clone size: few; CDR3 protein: CASSLYATGTGSFHQPQHF; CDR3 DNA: TGTGCCAGCAGTTTATACGCAACCGGGACAGGGAGTTTTCATCAGCCCCAGCATTTT
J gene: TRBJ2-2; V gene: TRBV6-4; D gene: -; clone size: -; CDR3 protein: CASSQQNTGELFF; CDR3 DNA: TGTGCCAGCAGCCAACAGAACACCGGGGAGCTGTTTTTT
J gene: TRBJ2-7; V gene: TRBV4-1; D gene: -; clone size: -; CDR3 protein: CASSQAAEILRVEQYF; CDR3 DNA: TGCGCCAGCAGCCAGGCCGCCGAAATTTTAAGGGTCGAGCAGTACTTC
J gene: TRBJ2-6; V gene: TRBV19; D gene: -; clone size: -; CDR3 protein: CASSEGGSGANVLTF; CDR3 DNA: TGTGCCAGTAGCGAGGGGGGCTCTGGGGCCAACGTCCTGACTTTC
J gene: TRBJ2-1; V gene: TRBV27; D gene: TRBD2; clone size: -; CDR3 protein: CASSPGLAGGPRYNEQFF; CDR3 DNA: TGTGCCAGCAGTCCGGGACTAGCGGGAGGGCCAAGGTACAATGAGCAGTTCTTC
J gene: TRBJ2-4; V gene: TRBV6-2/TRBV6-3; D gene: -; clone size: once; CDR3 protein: CASSRQNIQYF; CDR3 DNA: TGTGCCAGCAGCCGTCAAAACATTCAGTACTTC
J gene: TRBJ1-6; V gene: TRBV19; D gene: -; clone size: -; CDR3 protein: CASRRQASSSYNSPLHF; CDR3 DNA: TGTGCCAGCAGACGACAGGCCTCTAGCTCCTATAATTCACCCCTCCACTTT
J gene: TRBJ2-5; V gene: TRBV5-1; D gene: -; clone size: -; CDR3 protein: CASRFRVRLEETQYF; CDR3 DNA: TGCGCCAGCAGGTTCCGGGTGAGGTTAGAAGAGACCCAGTACTTC
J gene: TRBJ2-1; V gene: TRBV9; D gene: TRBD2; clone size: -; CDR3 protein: CASSVSGLAGEGEQFF; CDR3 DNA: TGTGCCAGCAGCGTCTCGGGACTAGCGGGAGAGGGTGAGCAGTTCTTC
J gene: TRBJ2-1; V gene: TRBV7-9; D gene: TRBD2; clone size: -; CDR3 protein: CASSSGTSGGESLVF; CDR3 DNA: TGTGCCAGCAGCTCAGGGACTAGCGGAGGAGAAAGCTTGGTCTTC
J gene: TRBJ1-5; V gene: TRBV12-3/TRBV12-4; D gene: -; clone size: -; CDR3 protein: CASSLGNQPQHF; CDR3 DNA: TGTGCCAGCAGTTTAGGAAATCAGCCCCAGCATTTT
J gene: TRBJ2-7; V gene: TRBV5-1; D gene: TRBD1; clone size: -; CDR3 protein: CASSPGQGRHEQYF; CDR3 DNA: TGCGCCAGCAGCCCGGGACAGGGTCGCCACGAGCAGTACTTC
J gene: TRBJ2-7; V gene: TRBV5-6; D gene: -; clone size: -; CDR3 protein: CASSLGGGGYEQYF; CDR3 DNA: TGTGCCAGCAGCTTGGGAGGTGGCGGTTACGAGCAGTACTTC
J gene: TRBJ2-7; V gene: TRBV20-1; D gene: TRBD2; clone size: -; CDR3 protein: CSASLGGKQYF; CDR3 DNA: TGCAGTGCTAGTCTCGGGGGGAAGCAGTACTTC
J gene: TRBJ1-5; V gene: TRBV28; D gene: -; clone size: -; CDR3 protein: CASRQTGSNQPQHF; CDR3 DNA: TGTGCCAGCAGACAAACAGGGAGCAATCAGCCCCAGCATTTT
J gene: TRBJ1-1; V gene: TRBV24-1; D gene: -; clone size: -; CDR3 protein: CATSEMGTEAFF; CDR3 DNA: TGTGCCACCAGTGAAATGGGCACTGAAGCTTTCTTT
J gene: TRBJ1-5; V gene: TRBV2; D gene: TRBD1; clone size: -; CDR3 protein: CASSEAGTGWSGGPQHF; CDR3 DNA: TGTGCCAGCAGTGAAGCAGGGACAGGGTGGTCAGGTGGGCCCCAGCATTTT
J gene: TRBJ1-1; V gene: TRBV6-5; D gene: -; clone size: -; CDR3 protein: CASCRDAIDTEAFF; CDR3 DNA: TGTGCCAGCTGCCGGGACGCTATTGACACTGAAGCTTTCTTT
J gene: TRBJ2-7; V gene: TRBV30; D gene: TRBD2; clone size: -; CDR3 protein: CAQRASGSYEQYF; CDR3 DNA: TGTGCCCAAAGGGCTAGCGGGAGCTACGAGCAGTACTTC
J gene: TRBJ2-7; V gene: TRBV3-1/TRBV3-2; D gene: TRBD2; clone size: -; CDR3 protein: CASSQAASGPYEQYF; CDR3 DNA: TGTGCCAGCAGCCAGGCGGCTAGCGGTCCCTACGAGCAGTACTTC
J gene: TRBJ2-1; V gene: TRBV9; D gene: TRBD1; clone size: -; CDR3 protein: CASSVVPGGVYNEQFF; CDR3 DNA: TGTGCCAGCAGCGTAGTGCCAGGGGGCGTCTACAATGAGCAGTTCTTC
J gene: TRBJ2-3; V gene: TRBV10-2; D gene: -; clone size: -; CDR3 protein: CASRSTSPDTQYF; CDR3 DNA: TGCGCCAGCAGATCTACTTCCCCAGATACGCAGTATTTT
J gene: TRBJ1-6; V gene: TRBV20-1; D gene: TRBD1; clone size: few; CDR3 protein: CSASLGGNSPLHF; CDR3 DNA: TGCAGTGCTAGTCTAGGGGGCAATTCACCCCTCCACTTT
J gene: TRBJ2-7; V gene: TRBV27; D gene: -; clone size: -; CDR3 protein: CASSISGVSSYEQYF; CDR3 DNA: TGTGCCAGCAGTATATCCGGGGTGAGCTCCTACGAGCAGTACTTC